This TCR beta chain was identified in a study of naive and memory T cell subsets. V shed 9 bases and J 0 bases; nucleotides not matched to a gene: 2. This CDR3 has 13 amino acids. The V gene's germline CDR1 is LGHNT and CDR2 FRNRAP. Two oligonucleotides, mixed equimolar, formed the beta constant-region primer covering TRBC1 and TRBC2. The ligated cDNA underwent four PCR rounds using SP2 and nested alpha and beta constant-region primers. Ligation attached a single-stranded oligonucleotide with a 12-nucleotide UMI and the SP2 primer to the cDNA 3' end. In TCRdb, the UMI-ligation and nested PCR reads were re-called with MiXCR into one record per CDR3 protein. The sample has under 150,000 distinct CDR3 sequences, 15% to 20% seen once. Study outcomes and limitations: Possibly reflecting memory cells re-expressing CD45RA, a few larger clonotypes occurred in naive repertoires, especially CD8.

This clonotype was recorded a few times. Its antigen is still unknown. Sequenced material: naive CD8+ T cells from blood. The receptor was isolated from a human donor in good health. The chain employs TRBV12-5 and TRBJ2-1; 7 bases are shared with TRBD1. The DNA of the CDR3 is TGTGCTAGCGGGACAGCCTCCTACAATGAGCAGTTCTTC. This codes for CASGTASYNEQFF.